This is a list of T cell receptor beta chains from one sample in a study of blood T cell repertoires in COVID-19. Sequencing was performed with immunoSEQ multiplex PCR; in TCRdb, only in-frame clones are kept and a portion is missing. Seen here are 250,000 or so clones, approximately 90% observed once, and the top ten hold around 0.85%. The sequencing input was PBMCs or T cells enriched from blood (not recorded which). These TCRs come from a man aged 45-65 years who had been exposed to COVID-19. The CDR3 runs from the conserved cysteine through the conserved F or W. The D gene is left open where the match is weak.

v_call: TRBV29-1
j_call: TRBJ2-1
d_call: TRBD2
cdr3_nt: TGCAGCGCTGCCCCTAGCGGGAGTGGGAATGAGCAGTTCTTC
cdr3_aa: CSAAPSGSGNEQFF

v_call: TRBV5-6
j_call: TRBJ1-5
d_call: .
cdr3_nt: TGTGCCAGCAGCATACAGGGATACCAGCCCCAGCATTTT
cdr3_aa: CASSIQGYQPQHF

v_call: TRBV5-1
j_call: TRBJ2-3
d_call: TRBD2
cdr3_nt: TGCGCCAGCAGCACCCGGGAGGGCGGCACAGATACGCAGTATTTT
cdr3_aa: CASSTREGGTDTQYF

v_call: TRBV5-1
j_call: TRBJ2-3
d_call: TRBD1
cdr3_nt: TGCGCCAGCACCGTAAGATCCGGGACAGCCACCACAGATACGCAGTATTTT
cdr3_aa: CASTVRSGTATTDTQYF

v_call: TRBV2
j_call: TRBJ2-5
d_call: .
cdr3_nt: TGTGCCAGCATGACAGATCAAGAGACCCAGTACTTC
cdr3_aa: CASMTDQETQYF

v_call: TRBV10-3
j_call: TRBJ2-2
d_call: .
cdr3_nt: TGTGCCATCAGTGAGGGGAGTAACACCGGGGAGCTGTTTTTT
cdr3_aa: CAISEGSNTGELFF

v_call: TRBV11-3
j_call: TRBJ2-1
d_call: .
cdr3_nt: TGTGCCAGCAGCTTAGTGAGGGCCCGTCCCTACAATGAGCAGTTCTTC
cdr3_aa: CASSLVRARPYNEQFF

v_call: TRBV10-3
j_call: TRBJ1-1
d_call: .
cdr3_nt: TGTGCCATCACCCCGTCGGTGGCAGGGGCCGTCACTGAAGCTTTCTTT
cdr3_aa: CAITPSVAGAVTEAFF

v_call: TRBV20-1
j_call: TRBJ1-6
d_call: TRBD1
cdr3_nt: TGCAGTGCTAGTGACAGGGGTAATTCACCCCTCCACTTT
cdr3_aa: CSASDRGNSPLHF

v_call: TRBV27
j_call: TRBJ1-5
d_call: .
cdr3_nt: TGTGCCAGCAGTTTATTCTTCGGGAGGAGGGGTCAGCCCCAGCATTTT
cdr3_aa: CASSLFFGRRGQPQHF

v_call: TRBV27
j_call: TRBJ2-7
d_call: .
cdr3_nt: TGTGCCAGCAGTTTAGGAGGGCTAGGGTACGAGCAGTACTTC
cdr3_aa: CASSLGGLGYEQYF

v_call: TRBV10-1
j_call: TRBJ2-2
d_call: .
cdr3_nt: TGCGCCAGCAGTGAGGCGCAGGGTGGCACCGGGGAGCTGTTTTTT
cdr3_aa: CASSEAQGGTGELFF